The subject of this entry is one TCR beta chain. The repertoire was sequenced with immunoSEQ multiplex PCR; TCRdb's copy has only in-frame clones and lacks some. The sample holds about 330,000 clones, 87% seen once. The V segment lost 7 bases and the J segment 5 bases; nucleotides outside the gene matches: 4. The CDR3 consists of 12 residues. The germline CDR1 and CDR2 sequences are MDHEN and SYDVKM. The data were taken from a study of cytomegalovirus exposure and HLA in healthy donors. Across the whole study: The 500 to 850 first-cohort repertoires and the roughly 120 validation repertoires shared the same platform, a later analysis reported.

Sequenced material: PBMCs. The receptor comes from a woman in her twenties or thirties in good health and CMV-seropositive. This sequence joins TRBV28 and TRBJ1-2, with 7 bases matching TRBD1. The CDR3 region is CASKKGQYGYTF. In DNA form, the CDR3 reads TGTGCCAGCAAAAAGGGACAGTATGGCTACACCTTC.